This TCR beta chain was captured in a study of neurological immune-mediated disorders. Study results and limitations: Phylogenetically, 18 of 34 multiple sclerosis patients' repertoires fell into one related-CDR3 cluster, a possible signature.

This clonotype has ten or more counts. Its specificity is unknown. From the 5' RACE reads, TCRdb called clonotypes with MiXCR, one entry per CDR3 protein. The sample has approximately 59,000 distinct CDR3 sequences, around 5.1% seen once; the top ten hold roughly 5%. The CDR3 totals 15 residues. Germline V gives CDR1 MGHRA, CDR2 YSYEKL. J was trimmed by 4 bases and V by 2 bases; bases with no gene match: 7. This sequence was found in a human donor with multiple sclerosis. The donor label of this sample is uncertain. Material for sequencing was PBMCs. This chain uses TRBV4-1 with TRBJ2-7; TRBD2 matches at 8 bases. CDR3 sequence (DNA): TGCGCCAGCAGCCAATCGGGAGCGGGGGCTTACGAGCAGTACTTC. It specifies CASSQSGAGAYEQYF.